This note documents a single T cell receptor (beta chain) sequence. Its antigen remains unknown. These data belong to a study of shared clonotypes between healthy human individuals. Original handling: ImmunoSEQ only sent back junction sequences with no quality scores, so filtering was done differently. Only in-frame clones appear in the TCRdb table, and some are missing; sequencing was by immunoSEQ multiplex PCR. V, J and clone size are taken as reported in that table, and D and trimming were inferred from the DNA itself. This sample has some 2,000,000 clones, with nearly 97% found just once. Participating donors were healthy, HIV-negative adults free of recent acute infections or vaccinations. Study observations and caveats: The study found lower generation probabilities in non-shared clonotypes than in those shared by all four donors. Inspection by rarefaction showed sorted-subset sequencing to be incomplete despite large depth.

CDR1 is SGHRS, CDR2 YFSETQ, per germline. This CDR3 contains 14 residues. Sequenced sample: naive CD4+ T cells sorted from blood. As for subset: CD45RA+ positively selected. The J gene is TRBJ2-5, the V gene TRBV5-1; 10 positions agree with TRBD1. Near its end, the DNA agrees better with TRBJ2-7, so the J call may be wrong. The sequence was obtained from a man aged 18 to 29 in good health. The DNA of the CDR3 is TGCGCCAGCAGCTTGGGACAGGGGGCAAACGAGCAGTACTTC. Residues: CASSLGQGANEQYF.